The sequence of this T cell receptor (beta chain) was determined in a study of shared clonotypes between healthy human individuals. Profiling relied on immunoSEQ multiplex PCR, and the TCRdb table lists in-frame clones only, not all of them. The sample contains some 2.1 million clones, approximately 95% of which appear only once. In germline, CDR1 is SGHTA, CDR2 FQGNSA. V lost 5 bases and J lost 7, with 14 bases in between. This CDR3 has 13 residues. The study separated CD4+ cells into CD45RA+ naive and CD45RA-negative memory subsets. The chain carries TRBV7-2 and TRBJ1-2, with a tentative D call TRBD1 (6 bases). The clonotype originates from a man younger than 30 in good health. Material for sequencing was naive CD4+ T cells sorted from blood. Subset here: CD45RA+ positively selected. CDR3 in amino acids: CASSPQGGVGYTF. CDR3 bases: TGTGCCAGCAGCCCACAGGGAGGAGTTGGCTACACCTTC.